The 27 T cell receptor beta chains given below trace back to one sample, sequenced in a study of Graves' ophthalmopathy and Graves' hyperthyroidism. Amplification from RNA transcripts yielded the TCR beta CDR3 regions. Second-round multiplex PCR came after a first-round RT-PCR that employed HTBI primers. From the multiplex PCR reads, TCRdb called clonotypes with MiXCR, one entry per CDR3 protein. The sample shows nearly 400,000 distinct CDR3 sequences, about 17% of them seen only once. Material for sequencing was peripheral blood. Receptors were obtained from a woman aged 18-30 years with Graves' ophthalmopathy.

The chain couples TRBV6-5 to TRBJ1-2; the D is unclear. The germline V and J ends were trimmed by 0 bases and 1 base, with 6 bases remaining between them. The CDR3 is 14 residues long. Looked up from germline, CDR1 is MNHEY and CDR2 is SVGAGI. The CDR3 spells CASSYSDINYGYTF. Here the CDR3 DNA reads TGTGCCAGCAGTTACTCCGACATTAACTATGGCTACACCTTC.

This clonotype was counted many times. J is TRBJ2-3 and V is TRBV14; D is perhaps TRBD1 or TRBD2 (6 bases each). There are 15 residues in the CDR3. The germline gives CDR1 SGHDN, CDR2 FVKESK. Trimming pared 4 bases from V and 7 bases from J, leaving 18 bases between. In DNA form, the CDR3 reads TGTGCCAGCAGCCCTCTTCTCGGAGGGGACAATACGCAGTATTTT. Encoded protein: CASSPLLGGDNTQYF.

Many counts were recorded for this clonotype. The chain has TRBV29-1 and TRBJ2-7; D might be TRBD2 (5 bases). The CDR3 has 13 residues. V lost 4 bases, J lost 0 bases, and 10 bases lay in between. From germline, CDR1 is SQVTM and CDR2 ANQGSEA. CDR3 sequence: CSVGVGSSYEQYF. The CDR3 coding sequence is TGCAGCGTTGGAGTAGGGAGCTCCTACGAGCAGTACTTC.

This chain uses TRBV12-3 or TRBV12-4 with TRBJ2-6; 8 bases align to TRBD1. Trimming took 1 base from V and 0 from J; bases not matched to a gene: 11. The CDR3 sequence is 20 residues long. This chain's CDR3 is CASSLDIPGTGRSGANVLTF. DNA of the CDR3: TGTGCCAGCAGTTTAGATATTCCGGGGACAGGCCGCTCTGGGGCCAACGTCCTGACTTTC.

In this sample, this clonotype turned up many times. The gene calls are TRBV7-8 and TRBJ1-2, with D hard to call. Germline V gene lookup returns CDR1 SGHVS and CDR2 FQNEAQ. This CDR3 contains 14 residues. V lost 1 base to trimming and J lost 3 bases, with 9 bases between them. The chain's CDR3 is CASSLEASYYGYTF. The CDR3 DNA reads as TGTGCCAGCAGCTTAGAAGCGTCTTACTATGGCTACACCTTC.

This clonotype was detected ten times or more. The V and J genes are TRBV25-1 and TRBJ1-1; no clear D. This CDR3 has 13 amino acids. Per germline, CDR1 MGHDK and CDR2 SYGVNS. Deletions cut 8 bases from V and 8 bases from J, with 18 bases between. CDR3 loop: CASLEGLGFEAFF. CDR3 DNA: TGTGCCAGCTTAGAGGGCCTCGGGTTCGAAGCTTTCTTT.

In this sample, this clonotype turned up many times. This chain links TRBV7-3 with TRBJ2-2, with 7 bases fitting TRBD2. The CDR3 loop spans 14 amino acids. Germline V gene sequence: CDR1 SGHTA, CDR2 FQGTGA. The junction had 3 bases not matched to a gene; V was cut back by 1 base and J by 7 bases. This chain's CDR3 is CASSLSLAVGELFF. The CDR3 region has the DNA TGTGCCAGCAGCTTAAGTCTAGCGGTCGGGGAGCTGTTTTTT. The full variable domain, rest sourced from reference TRBV7-3 and TRBJ2-2, is GAGVSQTPSNKVTEKGKYVELRCDPISGHTALYWYRQSLGQGPEFLIYFQGTGAADDSGLPNDRFFAVRPEGSVSTLKIQRTERGDSAVYLCASSLSLAVGELFFGEGSRLTVL.

V is TRBV6-1 and J is TRBJ2-7; 7 nucleotides line up with TRBD2. J gave up 2 bases and V 8 bases, and 12 bases lay outside the gene matches. The CDR3 sequence is 15 residues long. Germline values: CDR1 MNHNS, CDR2 SASEGT. CDR3 sequence (DNA): TGTGCCAGCCGCCAAGCGGGGCAGGGTACCTACGAGCAGTACTTC. Translating gives CASRQAGQGTYEQYF.

V is TRBV6-5 and J is TRBJ2-5; a weak D match, TRBD2 (6 bases). The germline V gene encodes CDR1 MNHEY and CDR2 SVGAGI. The CDR3 has 16 residues. Between the trimmed V and J ends, which lost 0 bases and 3 bases, there was a span of 14 bases. The CDR3 here is CASSYSHARGEETQYF. CDR3 nucleotides: TGTGCCAGCAGTTACTCGCACGCGCGGGGCGAAGAGACCCAGTACTTC.

V usage is TRBV20-1 and J usage is TRBJ2-5; D gene uncertain. This CDR3 is 13 amino acids long. The V gene lost 0 bases and the J gene lost 1 base, with 6 bases spanning the gap. Germline-derived CDR1 and CDR2 are DFQATT and SNEGSKA (reference sequence). CDR3: CSARDGSQETQYF. The CDR3 DNA reads TGCAGTGCTAGAGATGGCAGCCAAGAGACCCAGTACTTC.

This clonotype was found many times. The chain employs TRBV15 and TRBJ1-5; 8 positions match TRBD1. Losses at the gene ends were 0 bases for V and 7 bases for J; bases not matched to a gene: 5. The CDR3 is 15 residues long. The germline V gene has CDR1 LNHNV and CDR2 YYDKDF (reference sequence). CDR3 DNA sequence: TGTGCCACCAGCAGAGACAGGGGGCTTGGCCAGCCCCAGCATTTT. This codes for CATSRDRGLGQPQHF.

At least ten counts were recorded for this clonotype. The chain recombines TRBV7-2 with TRBJ2-7; D is ambiguous. The CDR3 has 12 amino acids. The germline V gene has CDR1 SGHTA and CDR2 FQGNSA. V dropped 5 bases and J dropped 2 bases, with 7 bases sitting between them. The CDR3, as DNA: TGTGCCAGCAGCGTAGGGACCTACGAGCAGTACTTC. It codes for CASSVGTYEQYF.

The J gene is TRBJ1-1, the V gene TRBV6-1, with a possible D match to TRBD1 (5 bases). The CDR3 sequence is 14 residues long. Germline V gene sequence: CDR1 MNHNS, CDR2 SASEGT. The germline V and J ends were trimmed by 2 bases and 6 bases, with 13 bases remaining between them. DNA of the CDR3: TGTGCCAGCAGTGAATGGGGCCCACTCTCTGAAGCTTTCTTT. Translating it yields CASSEWGPLSEAFF.

About this clonotype itself: One end of the junction varies from germline; a read error may be responsible. The gene calls are TRBV19 and TRBJ1-1; no definite D call. The CDR3 loop spans 14 amino acids. In germline, CDR1 is LNHDA, CDR2 SQIVND (reference sequence). The CDR3 sequence: CASSIGRVNTKAFF. CDR3 nucleotide sequence: TGTGCCAGTAGTATCGGTAGGGTTAACACTAAAGCTTTCTTT.

This clonotype was seen at least ten times. The chain has TRBV11-2 and TRBJ2-7; 11 bases are shared with TRBD2. Per germline, CDR1 SGHAT and CDR2 FQNNGV. After removal of 0 bases from V and 3 bases from J, the junction contained 4 bases not matched to a gene. This CDR3 is built from 16 residues. DNA of the CDR3: TGTGCCAGCAGCTTAGACAGGACTAGCGGGTTCTACGAGCAGTACTTC. Translation gives CASSLDRTSGFYEQYF.

There are many counts of this clonotype. J is TRBJ1-5 and V is TRBV15, with TRBD1 identical over 10 bases. CDR1 LNHNV and CDR2 YYDKDF come from the germline V gene (reference sequence). The CDR3 is made up of 14 amino acids. After removal of 5 bases from V and 11 bases from J, the junction contained 9 bases not matched to a gene. CDR3 DNA sequence: TGTGCCACCAGCGTCCGGGACAGGGGAACGACCCAGCATTTT. This gives the protein CATSVRDRGTTQHF.

This clonotype was seen repeatedly, ten times or more. V is TRBV2 and J is TRBJ1-1, with D maybe TRBD1 (6 bases). The CDR3 extends over 15 amino acids. V lost 1 base and J 3 bases, leaving 12 bases between the germline ends. CDR1 is SNHLY, CDR2 FYNNEI, per germline. The DNA for the CDR3 is TGTGCCAGCAGTGAAGTTGGAGGGGGTTACACTGAAGCTTTCTTT. This encodes CASSEVGGGYTEAFF.

The rearrangement joins TRBV20-1 to TRBJ2-7; D possibly corresponds to TRBD2 (6 bases). V was clipped by 5 bases and J by 2 bases, with 16 bases between them. This CDR3 contains 14 residues. CDR1 DFQATT and CDR2 SNEGSKA come from the germline V gene (reference sequence). The CDR3 nucleotides are TGCAGTGCTTCTGGGGGAGGCGGAACCTACGAGCAGTACTTC. It codes for CSASGGGGTYEQYF.

V and J are TRBV5-1 and TRBJ2-7; D assignment may be TRBD1 or TRBD2 (5 bases each). Trimming took off 3 bases at V and 3 bases at J, with 16 bases between the two ends. CDR1 is SGHRS and CDR2 is YFSETQ in the germline V gene. CDR3 length: 15 residues. The CDR3 coding sequence is TGCGCCAGCAGCTCAAGGTGGGGGTCTAACTACGAGCAGTACTTC. This sequence encodes CASSSRWGSNYEQYF.

Many counts were recorded for this clonotype. The chain couples TRBV12-3 or TRBV12-4 to TRBJ1-5, with a tentative D call TRBD1 (5 bases). The CDR3 has 13 residues. With 8 bases removed from V and 7 bases from J, the gap between germline ends came to 15 bases. In DNA form, the CDR3 reads TGTGCCAGCTCTCGGGGGGAGGTGCAGCCCCAGCATTTT. It encodes CASSRGEVQPQHF.

This clonotype was counted many times. The chain carries TRBV29-1 and TRBJ2-7; 11 positions agree with TRBD1. The ends lost 6 bases at V and 7 bases at J; junction bases unmatched: 11. This CDR3 has 14 residues. Looked up from germline, CDR1 is SQVTM and CDR2 is ANQGSEA. The CDR3 sequence is CSVAPGTGGGEQYF. CDR3 coding DNA: TGCAGCGTCGCTCCCGGGACAGGGGGGGGGGAGCAGTACTTC.

Ten or more counts support this clonotype. CDR3 loop: CASSLGTSGSLNYEQYF. The CDR3 DNA reads as TGTGCCAGCAGTCTCGGGACTAGCGGTTCTCTTAACTACGAGCAGTACTTC. The chain combines TRBV12-3 or TRBV12-4 with TRBJ2-7; TRBD2 matches 11 bases. This CDR3 region has 17 residues. Trimming took 5 bases from V and 3 from J; bases not matched to a gene: 12.

There are many counts of this clonotype. This chain connects TRBV29-1 to TRBJ1-2; 9 nucleotides align to TRBD1. V shed 4 bases and J 2 bases; nucleotides not matched to a gene: 8. Germline V gene sequence: CDR1 SQVTM, CDR2 ANQGSEA. The CDR3 covers 15 residues. This CDR3 reads CSVGTGANPNYGYTF. CDR3 DNA sequence: TGCAGCGTTGGGACAGGGGCGAATCCCAACTATGGCTACACCTTC.

This clonotype was counted many times. The J gene is TRBJ2-7, the V gene TRBV29-1, with 7 bases identical to TRBD2. The CDR3 runs 14 residues. J lost 1 base, V lost 4 bases, and 7 bases had no gene match. Germline V lookup: CDR1 SQVTM, CDR2 ANQGSEA. The CDR3 region is CSVVGSGVSYEQYF. The CDR3 nucleotides read TGCAGCGTTGTAGGGAGCGGGGTTTCCTACGAGCAGTACTTC.

This clonotype was seen ten or more times. The V and J genes are TRBV6-2 or TRBV6-3 and TRBJ2-5; TRBD1 matches 7 bases. Germline V gene data show CDR1 as MNHEY and CDR2 as SVGEGT. CDR3 length equals 15 residues. J gave up 3 bases and V 2 bases, and 6 bases lay outside the gene matches. In nucleotides, the CDR3 is TGTGCCAGCAGTTACCCTACCGGGACAGAAGAGACCCAGTACTTC. As protein: CASSYPTGTEETQYF.

V usage is TRBV4-2 and J usage is TRBJ2-2; TRBD2 aligns across 13 bases. CDR3 size: 18 residues. Trimming cost V 2 bases and J 5 bases; bases outside gene matches: 8. Germline CDR1 reads LGHNA; CDR2 reads YNFKEQ. For the CDR3, the DNA is TGTGCCAGCAGCCAAACACTAGCGGGAGGGCCAAGGACCGGGGAGCTGTTTTTT. The encoded protein is CASSQTLAGGPRTGELFF.

V and J are TRBV12-3 or TRBV12-4 and TRBJ2-7; 8 nucleotides line up with TRBD1. There are 14 residues in the CDR3. Trimming took 6 bases from V and 6 from J; bases not matched to a gene: 10. In nucleotides, the CDR3 is TGTGCCAGCAGCCGCGGGACAGGACCACGCGAGCAGTACTTC. This gives the protein CASSRGTGPREQYF.